These 32 T cell receptor beta chains share one sample of origin, sequenced in a study of blood T cell repertoires in COVID-19 (TCRdb year 2020). The method behind the library was the immunoSEQ multiplex PCR assay. As stored in TCRdb, this immuneACCESS dataset retains in-frame rearrangements with V and J assigned. A fraction of the clones does not appear; measured against another copy, unresolved V genes explain less than half of the discrepancy, and the remainder lacks a known reason. This sample gives some 350,000 clones in total; about 89% of them show up just once. The ten largest account for about 5.4% of the sample. The sequenced material came from PBMCs or T cells enriched from blood (not recorded which). The receptor source for this set is a woman younger than 45 who had recovered from COVID-19.

This sequence joins TRBV9 and TRBJ2-5; perhaps TRBD1 as D (6 bases). This CDR3 contains 16 residues. From germline, CDR1 is SGDLS and CDR2 YYNGEE. The ends were cut back, 4 bases at V and 5 bases at J, with 21 bases in the middle. CDR3 coding DNA: TGTGCCAGCAGCCCTCCAGGGACATCAGGTTGGGAGACCCAGTACTTC. Protein sequence: CASSPPGTSGWETQYF.

The chain employs TRBV4-1 and TRBJ2-7; weak D call: TRBD1 (5 bases). Trimming took 4 bases from V and 2 from J, leaving 15 bases between them. Germline lookup yields CDR1 MGHRA and CDR2 YSYEKL. The CDR3 is made up of 15 amino acids. This CDR3 is CASSPPGIPPYEQYF. CDR3 DNA: TGCGCCAGCAGCCCCCCAGGGATTCCCCCCTACGAGCAGTACTTC.

CDR3 loop: CAWSLGGEAGEKLFF. The DNA for the CDR3 is TGTGCCTGGAGTCTAGGGGGTGAAGCAGGTGAAAAACTGTTTTTT. The chain employs TRBV30 and TRBJ1-4; TRBD1 is a possible D gene (6 bases). Per germline, CDR1 GTSNPN and CDR2 SVGIG (reference sequence). V lost 2 bases and J lost 7, with 17 bases in between. The length of the CDR3 is 15 residues.

The gene calls are TRBV28 and TRBJ1-6; D is uncertain. Germline assignment: CDR1 MDHEN and CDR2 SYDVKM. Trimming took off 5 bases at V and 3 bases at J, with 11 bases between the two ends. This CDR3 has 15 residues. The CDR3 here is CASSPKQIYNSPLHF. The CDR3 DNA follows: TGTGCCAGCAGTCCAAAACAGATCTATAATTCACCCCTCCACTTT.

The chain combines TRBV5-4 with TRBJ1-1; D is uncertain. The CDR3 is made up of 15 amino acids. The V and J ends lost 1 base and 3 bases respectively, with 13 bases between them. CDR1 and CDR2 from the germline V gene are SGHNT and YYREEE (reference sequence). The CDR3 sequence: CASSLFRGSDTEAFF. In DNA form, the CDR3 reads TGTGCCAGCAGCTTGTTCCGGGGTTCAGACACTGAAGCTTTCTTT.

The J gene is TRBJ1-1, the V gene TRBV7-3; D unresolved. There are 13 residues in the CDR3. The germline V gene has CDR1 SGHTA and CDR2 FQGTGA. V was shortened by 3 bases and J by 1 base, with 6 bases between the two germline ends. The CDR3 bases are TGTGCCAGCAGCTTCGCGGAGAACACTGAAGCTTTCTTT. Residues: CASSFAENTEAFF.

The J gene is TRBJ1-3, the V gene TRBV6-1; no clear D gene. The V gene lost 2 bases and the J gene lost 4 bases, with 3 bases spanning the gap. From germline, CDR1 is MNHNS and CDR2 SASEGT. CDR3 length: 12 amino acids. In nucleotides, the CDR3 is TGTGCCAGCAGTGAATCAGGAAACACCATATATTTT. It yields the protein CASSESGNTIYF.

This sequence joins TRBV14 and TRBJ1-3; D ambiguous. The germline gives CDR1 SGHDN, CDR2 FVKESK. CDR3 size: 15 residues. V shed 4 bases and J shed 0 bases, with 10 bases lying between them. The CDR3 loop is CASSRGEYSGNTIYF. As DNA, the CDR3 is TGTGCCAGCAGCCGGGGAGAATACTCTGGAAACACCATATATTTT.

CDR3 sequence: CASSSALGGDEQYF. The DNA for the CDR3 is TGCGCCAGCAGCTCCGCCCTAGGGGGAGACGAGCAGTACTTC. V is TRBV5-1 and J is TRBJ2-7; a possible D gene is TRBD1 (6 bases). V was shortened by 3 bases and J by 5 bases, with 15 bases between the two germline ends. The CDR3 extends over 14 amino acids. Per the germline V gene, CDR1 is SGHRS and CDR2 is YFSETQ.

The genes are TRBV11-1 and TRBJ1-6, with 7 bases matching TRBD1. Trimming took 5 bases from V and 5 from J; bases not matched to a gene: 3. This CDR3 has 14 amino acids. Per the germline V gene, CDR1 is SGHAT and CDR2 is FQDESV (reference sequence). The CDR3 is CASSPGTDNSPLHF. The DNA for the CDR3 is TGTGCCAGCAGCCCCGGGACAGATAATTCACCCCTCCACTTT.

The chain links TRBV6-2 or TRBV6-3 to TRBJ2-5, with a possible D match to TRBD1 (5 bases). CDR1 and CDR2 from the germline V gene are MNHEY and SVGEGT. This CDR3 is built from 18 residues. Trimming left V 4 bases short and J 7 bases short, with 28 bases between. The CDR3 is CASSFNVGQARIRGTQYF. The CDR3 DNA reads as TGTGCCAGCAGTTTCAACGTGGGGCAGGCCCGTATAAGAGGGACCCAGTACTTC.

The V call is TRBV4-1, the J call TRBJ1-5; TRBD1 is a possible D gene (6 bases). This CDR3 comprises 15 residues. Per germline, CDR1 MGHRA and CDR2 YSYEKL. Between the trimmed V and J ends, which lost 0 bases and 5 bases, there was a span of 11 bases. DNA of the CDR3: TGCGCCAGCAGCCAAGACAGGGGTAGGGATCAGCCCCAGCATTTT. Its translation is CASSQDRGRDQPQHF.

The CDR3 spells CASSEQGVETQYF. The DNA for the CDR3 is TGTGCCAGCAGTGAACAGGGGGTAGAGACCCAGTACTTC. This chain joins TRBV25-1 and TRBJ2-5; 7 bases map to TRBD1. The CDR3 is 13 residues long. The V gene end was trimmed by 2 bases and the J gene end by 4 bases; junction bases not matched to a gene: 1. The V gene's germline CDR1 is MGHDK and CDR2 SYGVNS.

The rearrangement joins TRBV11-1 to TRBJ2-3; D is ambiguous. Germline loops: CDR1 SGHAT, CDR2 FQDESV (reference sequence). The CDR3 is 12 amino acids. The ends were cut back, 5 bases at V and 7 bases at J, with 10 bases in the middle. This CDR3 reads CASSANVNTQYF. The CDR3 nucleotides read TGTGCCAGCAGCGCGAACGTGAATACGCAGTATTTT.

V is TRBV25-1 and J is TRBJ1-4, with 8 bases matching TRBD1. V lost 8 bases to trimming and J lost 8 bases; unmatched junction nucleotides: 7. Germline CDR1 reads MGHDK; CDR2 reads SYGVNS. The CDR3 spans 13 residues. The CDR3 loop reads CASQDRGREKLFF. The CDR3 region has the DNA TGTGCCAGCCAAGACAGGGGCCGGGAAAAACTGTTTTTT.

The table lists this clone with a few counts. This chain uses TRBV5-6 with TRBJ1-2, with D perhaps matching TRBD1 (5 bases). CDR3 size: 13 residues. Germline V CDR1 and CDR2: SGHDT, YYEEEE. V shed 4 bases and J shed 7 bases, with 14 bases lying between them. The CDR3 loop is CASSVDVGAGYTF. CDR3 nucleotide sequence: TGTGCCAGCAGCGTTGACGTTGGGGCTGGCTACACCTTC. The full variable domain, its missing parts supplied by reference TRBV5-6 and TRBJ1-2, is DAGVTQSPTHLIKTRGQQVTLRCSPKSGHDTVSWYQQALGQGPQFIFQYYEEEERQRGNFPDRFSGHQFPNYSSELNVNALLLGDSALYLCASSVDVGAGYTFGSGTRLTVV.

The genes are TRBV6-5 and TRBJ1-1, with a possible D match to TRBD1 (6 bases). The CDR3 covers 16 residues. Trimming pared 0 bases from V and 2 bases from J, leaving 13 bases between. The V gene's germline CDR1 is MNHEY and CDR2 SVGAGI. CDR3 sequence reads: CASSYSLRQVNTEAFF. CDR3 sequence (DNA): TGTGCCAGCAGTTACTCGTTAAGACAGGTAAACACTGAAGCTTTCTTT.

The V gene is TRBV27, the J gene TRBJ1-1; TRBD1 is a possible D gene (5 bases). V lost 0 bases and J lost 3, with 11 bases in between. In germline, CDR1 is MNHEY, CDR2 SMNVEV (reference sequence). The CDR3 runs 15 residues. In nucleotides, the CDR3 is TGTGCCAGCAGTTTATCGGGGGGGGTGGACACTGAAGCTTTCTTT. It is translated as CASSLSGGVDTEAFF.

The rearrangement uses TRBV4-1 and TRBJ1-1; 7 bases align to TRBD1. CDR3 length: 16 residues. After removal of 1 base from V and 3 bases from J, the junction contained 8 bases not matched to a gene. Germline V lookup: CDR1 MGHRA, CDR2 YSYEKL. CDR3 protein: CASSQVGGQGDTEAFF. Here the CDR3 DNA reads TGCGCCAGCAGCCAAGTAGGGGGGCAGGGGGACACTGAAGCTTTCTTT.

This clone was observed a few times. V usage is TRBV30 and J usage is TRBJ2-3, with 9 bases matching TRBD1. This CDR3 spans 15 amino acids. Germline V gene sequence: CDR1 GTSNPN, CDR2 SVGIG (reference sequence). Trimming removed 0 bases from V and 3 bases from J; junction bases left unmatched: 4. CDR3 nucleotides: TGTGCCTGGAGTGTGGGACAGGGCCATACAGATACGCAGTATTTT. Its translation: CAWSVGQGHTDTQYF.

This clone showed up just a few times. The chain couples TRBV29-1 to TRBJ1-1, with D unresolved. Germline lookup yields CDR1 SQVTM and CDR2 ANQGSEA. Trimming took 2 bases from V and 6 from J, leaving 10 bases between them. This CDR3 has 12 residues. The CDR3: CSVERVKAEAFF. The CDR3 coding sequence is TGCAGCGTTGAACGGGTTAAGGCTGAAGCTTTCTTT.

V and J are TRBV5-4 and TRBJ1-2; 9 bases map to TRBD1. CDR1 SGHNT and CDR2 YYREEE come from the germline V gene (reference sequence). V lost 6 bases and J lost 2; bases outside the gene matches: 8. CDR3 length: 15 residues. The DNA of the CDR3 is TGTGCCAGCACCGGACGACAGGGGGGAAACTATGGCTACACCTTC. Translating it yields CASTGRQGGNYGYTF.

The chain carries TRBV10-1 and TRBJ1-1; 11 positions agree with TRBD1. The V and J ends lost 5 bases and 8 bases, in that order; junction bases with no gene match: 13. The V gene's germline CDR1 is WNHNN and CDR2 SYGVQD (reference sequence). CDR3 length: 16 residues. CDR3 sequence reads: CASSPTRTGGVREAFF. In DNA form, the CDR3 reads TGCGCCAGCAGTCCAACACGGACAGGGGGCGTTCGGGAAGCTTTCTTT.

The genes are TRBV2 and TRBJ2-7; 9 bases are a match to TRBD1. V shed 6 bases, J shed 4 bases, and the junction held 16 bases outside the gene matches. Germline V gives CDR1 SNHLY, CDR2 FYNNEI. CDR3 size: 17 residues. CDR3 sequence reads: CASRNSGQGIRSYEQYF. CDR3 DNA: TGTGCCAGCAGGAACTCGGGACAGGGCATTCGATCATACGAGCAGTACTTC. Together with reference TRBV2 and TRBJ2-7, the CDR3 gives the full variable domain: EPEVTQTPSHQVTQMGQEVILRCVPISNHLYFYWYRQILGQKVEFLVSFYNNEISEKSEIFDDQFSVERPDGSNFTLKIRSTKLEDSAMYFCASRNSGQGIRSYEQYFGPGTRLTVT.

The gene calls are TRBV19 and TRBJ1-5; TRBD1 matches at 7 bases. V lost 3 bases to trimming and J lost 7 bases; unmatched junction nucleotides: 9. CDR3 length: 15 residues. CDR1 and CDR2 (germline): LNHDA, SQIVND (reference sequence). The CDR3 sequence: CASSIDGTDNQPQHF. In DNA, the CDR3 is TGTGCCAGTAGTATTGATGGGACAGATAACCAGCCCCAGCATTTT.

The V call is TRBV7-9, the J call TRBJ2-7, with D perhaps TRBD1 (5 bases). The CDR3 extends over 13 amino acids. The V gene lost 5 bases and the J gene lost 7 bases, with 15 bases spanning the gap. CDR1 is SEHNR, CDR2 FQNEAQ, per germline (reference sequence). The CDR3, as DNA: TGTGCCAGCAGCAGGGGCGGTCCGACGGAGCAGTACTTC. It specifies CASSRGGPTEQYF.

CDR3 protein: CASSQDGATSSQGAGTQYF. The CDR3 coding sequence is TGCGCCAGCAGCCAAGATGGGGCGACTAGCAGCCAAGGTGCGGGGACCCAGTACTTC. The J gene is TRBJ2-5, the V gene TRBV4-1, with TRBD2 identical over 7 bases. The germline gives CDR1 MGHRA, CDR2 YSYEKL. The CDR3 spans 19 residues. V lost 0 bases to trimming and J lost 7 bases; unmatched junction nucleotides: 20.

The chain recombines TRBV3-1 (or the pseudogene TRBV3-2) with TRBJ2-5; TRBD1 might be the D (6 bases). Germline lookup yields CDR1 LGHDT and CDR2 YNNKEL (reference sequence). Trimming took 0 bases from V and 5 from J, leaving 10 bases between them. This CDR3 has 14 residues. CDR3 loop: CASSQESGDETQYF. In DNA form, the CDR3 reads TGTGCCAGCAGCCAAGAATCAGGGGACGAGACCCAGTACTTC.

V and J are TRBV7-3 and TRBJ2-2; 9 bases are a match to TRBD2. From germline, CDR1 is SGHTA and CDR2 FQGTGA. With V trimmed by 4 bases and J by 1 base, 10 bases remained unmatched. The CDR3 length is 18 residues. CDR3 sequence (DNA): TGTGCCAGCAGCTCCGGTCCCCAGCGGGGGGTGAACACCGGGGAGCTGTTTTTT. The encoded protein is CASSSGPQRGVNTGELFF.

V and J are TRBV10-3 and TRBJ1-1, with TRBD1 identical over 7 bases. CDR3 length equals 13 residues. CDR1 ENHRY and CDR2 SYGVKD come from the germline V gene. With V trimmed by 2 bases and J by 3 bases, 0 bases remained unmatched. The CDR3 sequence is CAISETGDTEAFF. CDR3 DNA: TGTGCCATCAGTGAGACAGGGGACACTGAAGCTTTCTTT.

The chain links TRBV6-9 to TRBJ1-5; weak D call: TRBD1 (6 bases). Germline V gene lookup returns CDR1 MNHGY and CDR2 SVAAGI. The CDR3 is 15 amino acids. V lost 3 bases and J 5 bases, leaving 14 bases between the germline ends. CDR3 residues: CASSYQTGPDQPQHF. The DNA for the CDR3 is TGTGCCAGCAGTTACCAAACAGGGCCCGATCAGCCCCAGCATTTT.

CDR3 nucleotides: TGCGCCAGCACGCGGACAGGGGGCTTTGCCGGGGAGCTGTTTTTT. Its protein is CASTRTGGFAGELFF. The genes are TRBV10-1 and TRBJ2-2; 11 bases map to TRBD1. V was pared by 7 bases and J by 6 bases, with 7 bases of the junction left unmatched. Germline assignment: CDR1 WNHNN and CDR2 SYGVQD (reference sequence). The CDR3 consists of 15 residues.